This TCR beta chain emerged from a study of blood T cell repertoires in COVID-19. For the study at large: Sites in the United States, Italy and Spain provided acute and convalescent COVID-19 samples. PBMCs, B-cell-depleted T cells, or T cells were the source of the cDNA or gDNA that made up the material.

CDR1 is SGHDN, CDR2 FVKESK, per germline. The CDR3 consists of 13 residues. V was trimmed by 4 bases and J by 3 bases, leaving 9 bases between them. Clones were sequenced by immunoSEQ multiplex PCR, and TCRdb holds only the in-frame ones, with some missing. Of roughly 280,000 clones listed, 75% to 90% are singletons. The sequence derives from a man between 50 and 59 years old with acute or convalescent COVID-19. Material: peripheral blood. This chain joins TRBV14 and TRBJ1-1; D is ambiguous. The CDR3 region is CASSLRVDTEAFF. The CDR3 DNA reads TGTGCCAGCAGCCTGAGGGTGGACACTGAAGCTTTCTTT.